This is a list of T cell receptor beta chains from one sample in a study of blood T cell repertoires in COVID-19. Sequencing used immunoSEQ multiplex PCR; TCRdb keeps in-frame clones, though not all of them. The sample has some 260,000 clones; 75% to 90% are singletons. The source material was peripheral blood. The source of these receptors is a woman in her 70s with COVID-19, enrolled during active disease. CDR3s include the opening cysteine and the closing phenylalanine or tryptophan. A D gene is named only where the DNA matches it firmly. Part of the rows lack a size; the others show once, few, many or a class for expanded clones.

v_gene: TRBV28; d_gene: TRBD1; j_gene: TRBJ1-2; abundance: -; CDR3aa: CASSLDRGYTF; CDR3nt: TGTGCCAGCAGTCTGGACAGGGGCTACACCTTC
v_gene: TRBV7-2; d_gene: -; j_gene: TRBJ1-5; abundance: -; CDR3aa: CASSQRGSNQPQHF; CDR3nt: TGTGCCAGCAGCCAAAGGGGTAGCAATCAGCCCCAGCATTTT
v_gene: TRBV30; d_gene: TRBD2; j_gene: TRBJ2-7; abundance: -; CDR3aa: CAWRFLAGGPYEQYF; CDR3nt: TGTGCCTGGAGATTTCTAGCGGGAGGGCCTTACGAGCAGTACTTC
v_gene: TRBV7-8; d_gene: -; j_gene: TRBJ1-1; abundance: -; CDR3aa: CASSFREGMNTEAFF; CDR3nt: TGTGCCAGCAGCTTTAGAGAGGGCATGAACACTGAAGCTTTCTTT
v_gene: TRBV18; d_gene: TRBD2; j_gene: TRBJ2-7; abundance: -; CDR3aa: CASSPPAGGPVEQYF; CDR3nt: TGTGCCAGCTCACCACCCGCGGGAGGGCCTGTCGAGCAGTACTTC
v_gene: TRBV21-1; d_gene: -; j_gene: TRBJ1-2; abundance: -; CDR3aa: CASSRQGDGYTF; CDR3nt: TGTGCCAGCAGCAGACAGGGGGATGGCTACACCTTC
v_gene: TRBV18; d_gene: TRBD1; j_gene: TRBJ1-2; abundance: -; CDR3aa: CASSQQGARYGYTF; CDR3nt: TGTGCCAGCTCTCAACAGGGGGCGCGTTACGGCTACACCTTC
v_gene: TRBV28; d_gene: TRBD2; j_gene: TRBJ2-1; abundance: -; CDR3aa: CASSLLAGGGYNEQFF; CDR3nt: TGTGCCAGCAGTTTGCTAGCGGGAGGGGGCTACAATGAGCAGTTCTTC
v_gene: TRBV19; d_gene: -; j_gene: TRBJ2-7; abundance: once; CDR3aa: CASSHLNSPQQYF; CDR3nt: TGTGCCAGTAGCCATCTAAACAGTCCCCAGCAGTACTTC
v_gene: TRBV28; d_gene: TRBD2; j_gene: TRBJ2-1; abundance: -; CDR3aa: CASGIAGGPHNEQFF; CDR3nt: TGTGCCAGCGGAATAGCGGGAGGGCCGCACAATGAGCAGTTCTTC
v_gene: TRBV9; d_gene: TRBD2; j_gene: TRBJ2-7; abundance: -; CDR3aa: CASSTLTGGPSYEQYF; CDR3nt: TGTGCCAGCAGCACCCTCACGGGAGGGCCGTCCTACGAGCAGTACTTC
v_gene: TRBV6-5; d_gene: -; j_gene: TRBJ2-7; abundance: -; CDR3aa: CASSQDTLYEQYF; CDR3nt: TGTGCCAGCAGCCAAGACACTCTCTACGAGCAGTACTTC
v_gene: TRBV28; d_gene: TRBD1; j_gene: TRBJ2-7; abundance: -; CDR3aa: CASSLVGTGRYEQYF; CDR3nt: TGTGCCAGCAGTTTAGTCGGGACAGGTAGATACGAGCAGTACTTC
v_gene: TRBV21-1; d_gene: -; j_gene: TRBJ2-7; abundance: -; CDR3aa: CASSKWRVRSYEQYF; CDR3nt: TGTGCCAGCAGCAAATGGAGGGTGAGGTCCTACGAGCAGTACTTC
v_gene: TRBV19; d_gene: -; j_gene: TRBJ1-5; abundance: -; CDR3aa: CASTTTGTYNQPQHF; CDR3nt: TGTGCCAGTACCACCACAGGGACCTACAATCAGCCCCAGCATTTT
v_gene: TRBV7-9; d_gene: TRBD1; j_gene: TRBJ1-2; abundance: -; CDR3aa: CASSRGQGYGYTF; CDR3nt: TGTGCCAGCAGCCGGGGACAGGGGTATGGCTACACCTTC
v_gene: TRBV27; d_gene: -; j_gene: TRBJ2-3; abundance: -; CDR3aa: CASSWASTDTQYF; CDR3nt: TGTGCCAGCAGTTGGGCTAGCACAGATACGCAGTATTTT
v_gene: TRBV11-3; d_gene: -; j_gene: TRBJ2-4; abundance: -; CDR3aa: CASSPRASGIAKNIQYF; CDR3nt: TGTGCCAGCAGCCCTAGGGCAAGCGGAATAGCCAAAAACATTCAGTACTTC
v_gene: TRBV11-3; d_gene: TRBD2; j_gene: TRBJ2-1; abundance: -; CDR3aa: CASSLGGSGAYNEQFF; CDR3nt: TGTGCCAGCAGCTTAGGCGGGAGCGGGGCCTACAATGAGCAGTTCTTC
v_gene: TRBV5-6; d_gene: -; j_gene: TRBJ1-5; abundance: -; CDR3aa: CASTNWGGNQPQHF; CDR3nt: TGTGCCAGCACAAATTGGGGAGGGAATCAGCCCCAGCATTTT
v_gene: TRBV28; d_gene: -; j_gene: TRBJ1-3; abundance: -; CDR3aa: CASSSAGFGAGNSGNTIYF; CDR3nt: TGTGCCAGCAGTTCCGCGGGGTTTGGGGCAGGAAACTCTGGAAACACCATATATTTT
v_gene: TRBV4-2; d_gene: -; j_gene: TRBJ1-4; abundance: -; CDR3aa: CASSQSTAATNEKLFF; CDR3nt: TGTGCCAGCAGCCAATCAACTGCGGCAACTAATGAAAAACTGTTTTTT